Each of the 29 T cell receptor beta chains below was sequenced from the same sample in a study of metastatic and nonmetastatic thyroid tumors. Thyroid surgery took place with no prior treatment in any patient. TCRdb reanalyzed the PCR reads via MiXCR. The sample contains about 16,000 clones, 25% of which appear only once. The specimen was adjacent normal tissue. These receptors all come from a female donor with papillary thyroid cancer or a benign thyroid nodule (not recorded which). Some clones in this sample may be carry-over from other donors' samples.

Points on this clone: A read error may account for a junction end that differs from germline. V is TRBV11-2 and J is TRBJ2-2; TRBD2 aligns across 8 bases. Germline assignment: CDR1 SGHAT and CDR2 FQNNGV. This CDR3 is built from 16 residues. The CDR3 DNA is TGTGCCAGCAGCTATACTAGCGGACCGAACACCAGGGAGCTGTTTTTT. Protein product: CASSYTSGPNTRELFF. Full variable domain (rest looked up from reference TRBV11-2 and TRBJ2-2): EAGVAQSPRYKIIEKRQSVAFWCNPISGHATLYWYQQILGQGPKLLIQFQNNGVVDDSQLPKDRFSAERLKGVDSTLKIQPAKLEDSAVYLCASSYTSGPNTRELFFGEGSRLTVL.

The chain has TRBV5-5 and TRBJ2-7, with 8 bases fitting TRBD1. The CDR3 runs to 13 residues. V shed 4 bases and J 6 bases; nucleotides not matched to a gene: 6. Germline lookup yields CDR1 SGHKS and CDR2 YYEKEE (reference sequence). This CDR3 is CASSPDRGLEQYF. As DNA, the CDR3 is TGTGCCAGCAGCCCAGACAGGGGCCTCGAGCAGTACTTC.

This clone was counted between two and nine times. This chain uses TRBV12-3 or TRBV12-4 with TRBJ2-2; D is unresolved. CDR3 length: 12 amino acids. V was pared by 6 bases and J by 7 bases, with 9 bases between. In DNA, the CDR3 is TGTGCCAGCAGACCCAGCAGCGGGGAGCTGTTTTTT. It encodes CASRPSSGELFF.

This clone was counted ten times or more. The rearrangement links TRBV30 to TRBJ2-7; D perhaps matches TRBD1 (5 bases). Trimming shortened V by 6 bases and J by 3 bases, and 15 bases separated the two germline ends. Germline CDR1 GTSNPN, CDR2 SVGIG (reference sequence). The CDR3 is 13 amino acids. CDR3 loop: CACKGFRSYEQYF. For the CDR3, the DNA is TGTGCCTGTAAGGGGTTCAGGAGCTACGAGCAGTACTTC. The complete variable domain, with remaining parts taken from reference TRBV30 and TRBJ2-7, reads SQTIHQWPATLVQPVGSPLSLECTVEGTSNPNLYWYRQAAGRGLQLLFYSVGIGQISSEVPQNLSASRPQDRQFILSSKKLLLSDSGFYLCACKGFRSYEQYFGPGTRLTVT.

This clone has more than one count but fewer than ten. The genes are TRBV12-3 or TRBV12-4 and TRBJ2-7; D might be TRBD2 (6 bases). The CDR3 covers 14 residues. Trimming left V 3 bases short and J 3 bases short, with 12 bases between. The CDR3 protein is CASSFGGNFYEQYF. CDR3 sequence (DNA): TGTGCCAGCAGTTTTGGCGGGAATTTCTACGAGCAGTACTTC.

V gene TRBV11-1 combines with J gene TRBJ2-3; 8 bases agree with TRBD2. The CDR3 runs 15 residues. The germline gives CDR1 SGHAT, CDR2 FQDESV (reference sequence). With V trimmed by 2 bases and J by 6 bases, 7 bases remained unmatched. For the CDR3, the DNA is TGTGCCAGCAGCTTACAAGCGGGAGTATTGGATACGCAGTATTTT. This sequence encodes CASSLQAGVLDTQYF.

This clone has more than one count but fewer than ten. The chain is built from TRBV28 and TRBJ1-6; TRBD1 might be the D (5 bases). Germline values: CDR1 MDHEN, CDR2 SYDVKM. The V and J ends lost 2 bases and 0 bases respectively, with 5 bases between them. There are 15 residues in the CDR3. The DNA for the CDR3 is TGTGCCAGCAGTTTACAGGGCTCCTATAATTCACCCCTCCACTTT. This encodes CASSLQGSYNSPLHF.

Ten or more counts support this clone. This chain joins TRBV11-2 and TRBJ1-1; 7 bases match TRBD1. Trimming removed 4 bases from V and 3 bases from J; junction bases left unmatched: 8. The length of the CDR3 is 15 residues. The germline gives CDR1 SGHAT, CDR2 FQNNGV. CDR3: CASSSNRGRDTEAFF. The CDR3 region has the DNA TGTGCCAGCAGCTCTAACAGGGGTCGGGACACTGAAGCTTTCTTT. The variable domain in full, with the rest retrieved from reference TRBV11-2 and TRBJ1-1, is EAGVAQSPRYKIIEKRQSVAFWCNPISGHATLYWYQQILGQGPKLLIQFQNNGVVDDSQLPKDRFSAERLKGVDSTLKIQPAKLEDSAVYLCASSSNRGRDTEAFFGQGTRLTVV.

This chain uses TRBV10-3 with TRBJ1-2; TRBD1 agrees at 8 bases. The CDR3 totals 14 residues. The germline V gene encodes CDR1 ENHRY and CDR2 SYGVKD. V lost 6 bases, J lost 4 bases, and 7 bases stayed unmatched. CDR3 nucleotide sequence: TGTGCCATCAGGCCGCAGGGGGCCTCCTATGGCTACACCTTC. Amino acid sequence: CAIRPQGASYGYTF.

The chain employs TRBV7-6 and TRBJ2-1; TRBD1 matches at 9 bases. With V trimmed by 1 base and J by 8 bases, 6 bases remained unmatched. Germline CDR1 is SGHVS and CDR2 is FNYEAQ. This CDR3 is 15 amino acids long. Here the CDR3 reads CASSLDKGQGYEQFF. The CDR3 DNA reads TGTGCCAGCAGCTTAGATAAGGGACAGGGCTATGAGCAGTTCTTC.

This clone is deemed large. The chain has TRBV7-2 and TRBJ1-1; tentative D call: TRBD1 (6 bases). This CDR3 is built from 15 residues. Germline CDR1 SGHTA, CDR2 FQGNSA. The ends were cut back, 1 base at V and 7 bases at J, with 16 bases in the middle. The CDR3 nucleotides are TGTGCCAGCAGCTTAGGATCGGGTTTACAGGGTGAAGCTTTCTTT. It codes for CASSLGSGLQGEAFF.

This clone was counted only a few times. V is TRBV12-3 or TRBV12-4 and J is TRBJ2-7, with D maybe TRBD2 (5 bases). V was clipped by 8 bases and J by 6 bases, with 17 bases between them. The CDR3 sequence is 13 residues long. The CDR3 region is CASRSWPRGEQYF. The CDR3 DNA sequence: TGTGCCAGCCGATCATGGCCCCGGGGCGAGCAGTACTTC.

The chain joins TRBV6-5 to TRBJ2-5; D is possibly TRBD1 or TRBD2 (5 bases each). Germline V gene lookup returns CDR1 MNHEY and CDR2 SVGAGI. V dropped 0 bases and J dropped 5 bases, with 10 bases sitting between them. This CDR3 contains 14 residues. The chain's CDR3 is CASSYSRGWETQYF. CDR3 sequence (DNA): TGTGCCAGCAGTTACTCGAGGGGCTGGGAGACCCAGTACTTC.

CDR3 residues: CASSLEGAKTDTQYF. DNA for the CDR3: TGTGCCAGCAGTTTAGAGGGGGCAAAGACAGATACGCAGTATTTT. This sequence joins TRBV6-5 and TRBJ2-3; 7 positions match TRBD1. This CDR3 contains 15 residues. CDR1 MNHEY and CDR2 SVGAGI come from the germline V gene. With V trimmed by 4 bases and J by 3 bases, 7 bases remained unmatched.

As to this clone: Compared with germline, one end of the junction differs, possibly owing to a read error. This rearrangement joins TRBV30 to TRBJ2-3, with 9 bases that match TRBD2. CDR3 length: 16 amino acids. CDR1 is GTSNPN and CDR2 is SVGIG in the germline V gene (reference sequence). CDR3 amino acids: CAWVWGVAGAGDTRYF. CDR3 DNA sequence: TGTGCCTGGGTCTGGGGCGTAGCGGGAGCGGGAGATACGCGGTATTTT.

The rearrangement joins TRBV11-2 to TRBJ2-3; TRBD1 might be the D (7 bases). This CDR3 has 16 amino acids. The germline gives CDR1 SGHAT, CDR2 FQNNGV. Trimming shortened V by 5 bases and J by 0 bases, and 15 bases separated the two germline ends. The CDR3 protein is CASSPEGGQSTDTQYF. CDR3 in DNA: TGTGCCAGCAGCCCCGAGGGGGGACAGAGCACAGATACGCAGTATTTT. The full variable domain, with the rest looked up from reference TRBV11-2 and TRBJ2-3, is EAGVAQSPRYKIIEKRQSVAFWCNPISGHATLYWYQQILGQGPKLLIQFQNNGVVDDSQLPKDRFSAERLKGVDSTLKIQPAKLEDSAVYLCASSPEGGQSTDTQYFGPGTRLTVL.

The chain has TRBV6-2 or TRBV6-3 and TRBJ2-6, with 10 bases that match TRBD1. This CDR3 is 20 amino acids long. J was trimmed by 2 bases and V by 2 bases; bases with no gene match: 12. Looked up from germline, CDR1 is MNHEY and CDR2 is SVGEGT. Here the CDR3 reads CASSYGQGGQGGPGANVLTF. Written as DNA, the CDR3 is TGTGCCAGCAGTTACGGACAGGGGGGACAGGGAGGACCTGGGGCCAACGTCCTGACTTTC.

The chain employs TRBV11-1 and TRBJ1-2; a possible D gene is TRBD1 (5 bases). The CDR3 covers 13 residues. V lost 5 bases, J lost 3 bases, and 10 bases lay in between. The germline CDR1 and CDR2 sequences are SGHAT and FQDESV (reference sequence). CDR3 sequence: CASSHRQYYGYTF. As DNA, the CDR3 is TGTGCCAGCAGCCACCGACAGTACTATGGCTACACCTTC. Looking up the rest from reference TRBV11-1 and TRBJ1-2 gives the full variable domain: EAEVAQSPRYKITEKSQAVAFWCDPISGHATLYWYRQILGQGPELLVQFQDESVVDDSQLPKDRFSAERLKGVDSTLKIQPAELGDSAMYLCASSHRQYYGYTFGSGTRLTVV.

This clone is labeled as medium-sized (0.01 to 0.1%). The chain recombines TRBV6-5 with TRBJ1-4, with unresolved D. The V gene's germline CDR1 is MNHEY and CDR2 SVGAGI. The CDR3 is 15 residues long. Trimming removed 3 bases at V and 7 bases at J, with 15 bases between. DNA for the CDR3: TGTGCCAGCAGTTATATCCCCCGAACGGGTGAAAAACTGTTTTTT. Protein sequence: CASSYIPRTGEKLFF.

This clone counts as medium-sized. This chain connects TRBV20-1 to TRBJ1-5, with 9 bases fitting TRBD1. V was pared by 5 bases and J by 7 bases, with 12 bases of the junction left unmatched. Germline V gene data show CDR1 as DFQATT and CDR2 as SNEGSKA (reference sequence). This CDR3 region has 15 residues. The CDR3 nucleotides read TGCAGTGCTCTGAACGGACAGGGGCTGGGGCAGCCCCAGCATTTT. Amino acid sequence: CSALNGQGLGQPQHF.

Only a few counts were recorded for this clone. The rearrangement links TRBV4-3 to TRBJ2-7, with D hard to call. V was cut by 0 bases and J by 3 bases, with 6 bases left in between. This CDR3 comprises 13 residues. Germline lookup yields CDR1 LGHNA and CDR2 YSLEER. The CDR3 nucleotides are TGCGCCAGCAGCCAAGAACAGAACTACGAGCAGTACTTC. Amino acids: CASSQEQNYEQYF.

This clone turned up a few times. Other DNA variants within this sample encode the same CDR3. The V gene is TRBV10-3, the J gene TRBJ2-1; 9 bases map to TRBD2. Germline V gene lookup returns CDR1 ENHRY and CDR2 SYGVKD. The CDR3 has 15 residues. V shed 3 bases and J 4 bases; nucleotides not matched to a gene: 4. The CDR3 DNA is TGTGCCATCAGTGATATCAGCGGGGGGTACAATGAGCAGTTCTTC. Residues: CAISDISGGYNEQFF.

This clone has just a few counts. The J gene is TRBJ2-1, the V gene TRBV11-2; no clear D gene. V dropped 7 bases and J dropped 0 bases, with 16 bases sitting between them. The CDR3 has 16 amino acids. CDR1 and CDR2 (germline): SGHAT, FQNNGV. CDR3 nucleotide sequence: TGTGCCAGCATCCCTCGGCTCTCGAGCTCCTACAATGAGCAGTTCTTC. Its protein product is CASIPRLSSSYNEQFF.

This CDR3 reads CASSFGRSRRETQYF. In nucleotides, the CDR3 is TGTGCCAGCAGCTTTGGCAGGTCTAGAAGAGAGACCCAGTACTTC. The V and J genes are TRBV11-3 and TRBJ2-5; D remains unclear. Trimming removed 3 bases at V and 4 bases at J, with 15 bases between. Germline loops: CDR1 SGHNT, CDR2 YENEEA. The length of the CDR3 is 15 residues.

This clone ranks as medium-sized. The V gene is TRBV10-2, the J gene TRBJ2-1; 12 bases match TRBD2. The V segment lost 5 bases and the J segment 7 bases; nucleotides outside the gene matches: 21. The CDR3 is made up of 20 amino acids. The germline V gene encodes CDR1 WSHSY and CDR2 SAAADI. The chain's CDR3 is CASSPRQGRLAGGPGNEQFF. The DNA of the CDR3 is TGCGCCAGCAGTCCGCGACAGGGAAGGCTAGCGGGAGGGCCAGGGAATGAGCAGTTCTTC.

This clone was seen many times. This sequence joins TRBV5-1 and TRBJ2-7; D may be TRBD2 (6 bases). The germline CDR1 and CDR2 sequences are SGHRS and YFSETQ. The V end lost 3 bases, the J end lost 0 bases, and 13 bases lay between the germline ends. The CDR3 is 15 residues long. CDR3 region: CASSSGLTSSYEQYF. In DNA form, the CDR3 reads TGCGCCAGCAGCTCGGGACTGACGAGCTCCTACGAGCAGTACTTC.

This clone appeared a single time. This sequence joins TRBV3-1 and TRBJ2-2, with 9 bases lining up with TRBD1. CDR3 length equals 16 residues. In germline, CDR1 is LGHDT, CDR2 YNNKEL (reference sequence). The junction had 7 bases not matched to a gene; V was cut back by 4 bases and J by 4 bases. The CDR3 coding sequence is TGTGCCAGCAGCCCTCCGGGACAGGGAAGCACCGGGGAGCTGTTTTTT. This translates into CASSPPGQGSTGELFF.

There are a few counts of this clone. The V call is TRBV28, the J call TRBJ1-6, with 8 bases lining up with TRBD1. Trimming took 7 bases from V and 13 from J; bases not matched to a gene: 15. Germline CDR1 reads MDHEN; CDR2 reads SYDVKM. The CDR3 has 15 amino acids. CDR3 residues: CASKGGGQGRVPLHF. The CDR3 DNA follows: TGTGCCAGCAAGGGCGGTGGACAGGGTAGGGTTCCCCTCCACTTT.

V usage is TRBV19 and J usage is TRBJ2-1, with D maybe TRBD1 (6 bases). The CDR3 runs 14 residues. Germline loops: CDR1 LNHDA, CDR2 SQIVND (reference sequence). V dropped 1 base and J dropped 2 bases, with 6 bases sitting between them. CDR3: CASSIGTAYNEQFF. Here the CDR3 DNA reads TGTGCCAGTAGTATAGGGACAGCCTACAATGAGCAGTTCTTC.